Sequencing of this TCR beta chain was carried out in a study of early T cells in non-severe SARS-CoV-2 infection. As for the study in general: Alpha and beta chains were unpaired, from unsorted whole-blood bulk RNA.

This clonotype was recorded many times. The antigen is unknown. Attachment of unique molecular identifiers was made to individual cDNA molecules. TCRdb re-analysed the 5' RACE reads in MiXCR, keeping a single row per CDR3 protein. The sample carries tens of thousands of distinct CDR3 sequences, more than 9% recorded once. Study-level points and caveats: Lookups in VDJdb leaned toward anti-spike CD8 responses and missed private and CD4 specificities.

CDR3 size: 14 residues. V was clipped by 6 bases and J by 5 bases; unmatched bases: 7. Per the germline V gene, CDR1 is DFQATT and CDR2 is SNEGSKA (reference sequence). The receptor was isolated from an adult who was a healthcare worker with PCR-confirmed SARS-CoV-2 infection or an uninfected control (not recorded which). Specimen: whole blood. The chain joins TRBV20-1 to TRBJ2-1; 10 bases align to TRBD2. The CDR3 reads CSAQLAGAHNEQFF. CDR3 coding DNA: TGCAGTGCGCAGCTAGCGGGGGCTCACAATGAGCAGTTCTTC.